This TCR beta chain was retrieved from a study of OX40 agonist ivuxolimab in advanced cancers. Study information: Ivuxolimab, an agonistic anti-OX40 (CD134) antibody, was given to patients. Head and neck, renal cell, melanoma or hepatocellular carcinoma were the cancers that dose-escalation patients had. Study-wide findings and caveats: There were, on average, more expanded clones in CD8+ T cells than in CD4+. Some nonresponders also had low normalized T-cell clonal expansion.

This table comes from immunoSEQ multiplex PCR, and its TCRdb copy is limited to in-frame clones, with some not included. In the table there are about 20,000 clones, roughly three quarters of which are singletons. Looked up from germline, CDR1 is SGHRS and CDR2 is YFSETQ. This CDR3 has 15 amino acids. V lost 4 bases and J 2 bases, leaving 16 bases between the germline ends. This clone has only a few counts. The target antigen is unknown. The chain couples TRBV5-1 to TRBJ2-7; D gene ambiguous. The sequence was collected from an adult with an advanced solid tumor such as melanoma, head and neck, liver or kidney cancer. The specimen was CD4+ or CD8+ T cells sorted from blood, collected in a trial of the OX40 agonist ivuxolimab. CDR3 coding DNA: TGCGCCAGCAGCCCATTGGGCCACAGTACCTACGAGCAGTACTTC. Amino acids: CASSPLGHSTYEQYF.